The TCR beta chain under discussion was sequenced for a study of blood T cell repertoires in COVID-19. In the study overall: Researchers got acute and convalescent COVID-19 samples from the United States, Italy and Spain.

TCRdb keeps only in-frame clones here, not all; method: immunoSEQ multiplex PCR. This repertoire shows around 190,000 clones, about four fifths found once; its top ten account for over 5%. V gave up 2 bases and J gave up 4 bases; unmatched junction bases: 4. There are 14 residues in the CDR3. Looked up from germline, CDR1 is SGHRS and CDR2 is YFSETQ. Sequencing used peripheral blood. The chain recombines TRBV5-1 with TRBJ2-3; TRBD1 agrees at 7 bases. This clonotype was obtained from a woman aged 40 to 50 with COVID-19, enrolled during active disease. CDR3 DNA: TGCGCCAGCAGCTTTGGGCAGGGGGCAGATACGCAGTATTTT. It is translated as CASSFGQGADTQYF.